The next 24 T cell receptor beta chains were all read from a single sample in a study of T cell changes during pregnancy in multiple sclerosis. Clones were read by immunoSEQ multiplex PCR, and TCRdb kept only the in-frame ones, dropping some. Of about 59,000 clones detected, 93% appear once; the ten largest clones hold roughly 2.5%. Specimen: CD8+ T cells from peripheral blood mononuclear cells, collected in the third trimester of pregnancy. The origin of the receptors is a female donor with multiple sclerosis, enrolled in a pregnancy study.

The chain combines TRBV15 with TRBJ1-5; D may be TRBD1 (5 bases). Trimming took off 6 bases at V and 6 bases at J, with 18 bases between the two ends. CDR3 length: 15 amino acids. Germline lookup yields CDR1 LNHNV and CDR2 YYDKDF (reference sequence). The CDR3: CATSPSRGSGQPQHF. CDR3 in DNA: TGTGCCACCAGTCCATCACGGGGGAGCGGTCAGCCCCAGCATTTT. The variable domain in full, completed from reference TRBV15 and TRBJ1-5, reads DAMVIQNPRYQVTQFGKPVTLSCSQTLNHNVMYWYQQKSSQAPKLLFHYYDKDFNNEADTPDNFQSRRPNTSFCFLDIRSPGLGDTAMYLCATSPSRGSGQPQHFGDGTRLSIL.

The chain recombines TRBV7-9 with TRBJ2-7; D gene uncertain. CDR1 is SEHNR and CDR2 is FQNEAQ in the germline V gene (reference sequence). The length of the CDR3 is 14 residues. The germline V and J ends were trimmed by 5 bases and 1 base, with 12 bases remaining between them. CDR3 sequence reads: CASSGSQTSYEQYF. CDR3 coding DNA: TGTGCCAGCAGCGGTAGCCAAACTTCCTACGAGCAGTACTTC.

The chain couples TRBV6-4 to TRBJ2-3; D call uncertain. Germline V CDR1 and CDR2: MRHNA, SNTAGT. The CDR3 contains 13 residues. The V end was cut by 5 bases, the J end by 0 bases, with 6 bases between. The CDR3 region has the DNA TGTGCCAGCAGTTCCTCCAGCACAGATACGCAGTATTTT. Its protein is CASSSSSTDTQYF.

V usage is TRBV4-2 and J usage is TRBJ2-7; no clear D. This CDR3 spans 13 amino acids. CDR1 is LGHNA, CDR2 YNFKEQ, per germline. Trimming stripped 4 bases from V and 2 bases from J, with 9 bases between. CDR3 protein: CASSPSLPYEQYF. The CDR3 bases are TGTGCCAGCAGCCCGTCCCTACCCTACGAGCAGTACTTC.

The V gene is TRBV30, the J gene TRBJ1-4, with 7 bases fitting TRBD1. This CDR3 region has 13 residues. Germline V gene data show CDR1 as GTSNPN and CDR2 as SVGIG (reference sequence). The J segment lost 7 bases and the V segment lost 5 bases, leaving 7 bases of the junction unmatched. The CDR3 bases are TGTGCCTGGGACACAGGGGCAGGTGAAAAACTGTTTTTT. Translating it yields CAWDTGAGEKLFF.

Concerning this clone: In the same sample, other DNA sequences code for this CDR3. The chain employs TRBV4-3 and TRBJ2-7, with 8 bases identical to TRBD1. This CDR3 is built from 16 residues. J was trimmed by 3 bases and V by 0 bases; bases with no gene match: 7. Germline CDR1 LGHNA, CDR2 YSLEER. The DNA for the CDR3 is TGCGCCAGCAGCCAAGATCCTGGACAGGGACGCTACGAGCAGTACTTC. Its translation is CASSQDPGQGRYEQYF.

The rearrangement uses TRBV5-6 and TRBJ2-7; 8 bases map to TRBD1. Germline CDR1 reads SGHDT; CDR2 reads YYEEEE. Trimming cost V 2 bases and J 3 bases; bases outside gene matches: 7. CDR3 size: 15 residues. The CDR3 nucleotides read TGTGCCAGCAGCTTCCGGGACAGGAGAAACTACGAGCAGTACTTC. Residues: CASSFRDRRNYEQYF.

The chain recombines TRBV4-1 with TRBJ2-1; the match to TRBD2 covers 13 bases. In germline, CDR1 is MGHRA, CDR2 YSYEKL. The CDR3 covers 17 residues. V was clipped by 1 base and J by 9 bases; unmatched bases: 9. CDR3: CASSQVSLAGGPGEQFF. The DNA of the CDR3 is TGCGCCAGCAGCCAAGTTTCACTAGCGGGAGGGCCGGGTGAGCAGTTCTTC.

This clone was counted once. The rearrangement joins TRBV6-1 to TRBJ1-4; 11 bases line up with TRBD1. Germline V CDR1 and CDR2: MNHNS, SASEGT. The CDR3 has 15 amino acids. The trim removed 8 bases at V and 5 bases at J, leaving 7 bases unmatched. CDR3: CASALGTGGNEKLFF. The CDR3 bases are TGTGCCAGCGCCCTTGGGACAGGGGGAAATGAAAAACTGTTTTTT.

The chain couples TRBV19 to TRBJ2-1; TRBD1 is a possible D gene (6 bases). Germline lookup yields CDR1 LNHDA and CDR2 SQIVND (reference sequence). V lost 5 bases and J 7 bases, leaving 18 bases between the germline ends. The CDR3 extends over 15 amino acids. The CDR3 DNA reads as TGTGCCAGTAGTCCCACCCCACAGGGTTGGAATGAGCAGTTCTTC. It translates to CASSPTPQGWNEQFF.

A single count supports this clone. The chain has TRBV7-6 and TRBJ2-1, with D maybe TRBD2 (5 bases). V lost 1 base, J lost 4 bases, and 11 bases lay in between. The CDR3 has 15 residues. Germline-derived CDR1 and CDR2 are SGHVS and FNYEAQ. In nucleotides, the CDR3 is TGTGCCAGCAGCTTAGGAGGGAGTCAGTACAATGAGCAGTTCTTC. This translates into CASSLGGSQYNEQFF.

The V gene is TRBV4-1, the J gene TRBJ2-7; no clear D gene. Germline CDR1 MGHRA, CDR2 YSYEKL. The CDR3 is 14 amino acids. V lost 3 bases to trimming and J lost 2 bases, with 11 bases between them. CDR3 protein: CASSHDPGAYEQYF. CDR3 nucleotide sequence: TGCGCCAGCAGCCATGACCCAGGTGCCTACGAGCAGTACTTC.

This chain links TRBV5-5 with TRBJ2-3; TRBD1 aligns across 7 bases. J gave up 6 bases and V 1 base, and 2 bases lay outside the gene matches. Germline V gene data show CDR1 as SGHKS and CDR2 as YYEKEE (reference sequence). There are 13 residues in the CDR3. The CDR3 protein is CASSLPGGDTQYF. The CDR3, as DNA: TGTGCCAGCAGCTTGCCAGGGGGTGATACGCAGTATTTT.

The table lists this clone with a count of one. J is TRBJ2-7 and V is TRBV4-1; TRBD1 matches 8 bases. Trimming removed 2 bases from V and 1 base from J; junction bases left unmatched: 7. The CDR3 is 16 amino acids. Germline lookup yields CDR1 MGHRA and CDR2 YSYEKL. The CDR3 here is CASSQSTGGRSYEQYF. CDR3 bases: TGCGCCAGCAGCCAATCCACAGGGGGGAGATCCTACGAGCAGTACTTC.

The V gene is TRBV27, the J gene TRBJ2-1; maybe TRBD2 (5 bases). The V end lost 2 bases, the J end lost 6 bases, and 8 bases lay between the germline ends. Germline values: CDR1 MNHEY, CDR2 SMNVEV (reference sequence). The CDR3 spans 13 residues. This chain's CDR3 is CASSLRGTNEQFF. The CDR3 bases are TGTGCCAGCAGTTTACGGGGAACCAATGAGCAGTTCTTC.

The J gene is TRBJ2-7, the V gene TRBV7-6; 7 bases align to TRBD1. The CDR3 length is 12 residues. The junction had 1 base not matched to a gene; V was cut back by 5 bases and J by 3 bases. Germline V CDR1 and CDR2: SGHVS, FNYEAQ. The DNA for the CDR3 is TGTGCCAGCAGCGGGGACAGCTACGAGCAGTACTTC. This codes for CASSGDSYEQYF.

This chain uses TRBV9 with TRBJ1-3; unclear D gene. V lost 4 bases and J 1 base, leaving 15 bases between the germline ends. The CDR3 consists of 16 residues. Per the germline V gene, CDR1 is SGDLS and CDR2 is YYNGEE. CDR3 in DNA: TGTGCCAGCAGCCTCGACTGGAATTCTTCTGGAAACACCATATATTTT. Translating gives CASSLDWNSSGNTIYF.

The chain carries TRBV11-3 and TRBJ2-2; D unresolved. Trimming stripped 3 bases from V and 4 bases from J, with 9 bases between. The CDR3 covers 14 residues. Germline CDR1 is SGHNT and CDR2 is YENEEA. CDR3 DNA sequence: TGTGCCAGCAGCTTCCGCGGCAGCACCGGGGAGCTGTTTTTT. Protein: CASSFRGSTGELFF.

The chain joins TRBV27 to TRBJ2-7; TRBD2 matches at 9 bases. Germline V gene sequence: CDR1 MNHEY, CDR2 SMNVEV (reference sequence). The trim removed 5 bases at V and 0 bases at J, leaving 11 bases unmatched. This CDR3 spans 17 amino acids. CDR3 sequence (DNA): TGTGCCAGCAGTCGAAGCGGCCTAGCGGGGTACTCCTACGAGCAGTACTTC. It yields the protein CASSRSGLAGYSYEQYF.

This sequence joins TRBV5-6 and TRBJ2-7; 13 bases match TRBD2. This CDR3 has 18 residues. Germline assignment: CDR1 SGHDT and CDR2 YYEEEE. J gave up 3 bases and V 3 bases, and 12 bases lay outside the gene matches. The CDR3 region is CASSSGLAGEGDFYEQYF. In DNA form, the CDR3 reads TGTGCCAGCAGCTCCGGACTAGCGGGAGAGGGGGATTTCTACGAGCAGTACTTC.

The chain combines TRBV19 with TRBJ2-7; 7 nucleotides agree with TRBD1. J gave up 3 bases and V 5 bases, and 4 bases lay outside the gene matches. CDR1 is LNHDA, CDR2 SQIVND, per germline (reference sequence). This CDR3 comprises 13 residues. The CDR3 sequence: CASSPGQVYEQYF. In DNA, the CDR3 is TGTGCCAGTAGTCCCGGACAGGTCTACGAGCAGTACTTC.

The CDR3 protein is CASSTRKLAGDLHEQFF. CDR3 nucleotide sequence: TGTGCCAGCAGCACACGCAAACTAGCGGGAGACCTCCATGAGCAGTTCTTC. This chain links TRBV7-8 with TRBJ2-1; 11 positions agree with TRBD2. Germline CDR1 reads SGHVS; CDR2 reads FQNEAQ. Trimming took 5 bases from V and 8 from J; bases not matched to a gene: 14. This CDR3 region has 17 residues.

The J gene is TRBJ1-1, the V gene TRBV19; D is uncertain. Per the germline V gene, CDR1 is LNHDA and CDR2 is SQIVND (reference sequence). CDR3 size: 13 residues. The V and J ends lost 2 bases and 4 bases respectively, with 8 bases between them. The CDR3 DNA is TGTGCCAGTAGTATATTTCGGGGCACTGAAGCTTTCTTT. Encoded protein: CASSIFRGTEAFF.

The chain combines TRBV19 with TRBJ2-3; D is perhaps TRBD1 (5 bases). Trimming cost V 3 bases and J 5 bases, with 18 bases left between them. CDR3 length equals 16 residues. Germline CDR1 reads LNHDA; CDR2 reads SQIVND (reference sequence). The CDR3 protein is CASSIRVYRIGDTQYF. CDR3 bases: TGTGCCAGTAGTATCAGGGTATATCGAATCGGAGATACGCAGTATTTT. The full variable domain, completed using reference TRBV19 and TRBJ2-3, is DGGITQSPKYLFRKEGQNVTLSCEQNLNHDAMYWYRQDPGQGLRLIYYSQIVNDFQKGDIAEGYSVSREKKESFPLTVTSAQKNPTAFYLCASSIRVYRIGDTQYFGPGTRLTVL.